The entry that follows covers one T cell receptor beta chain sequence. The entry originates in a study of cytomegalovirus exposure and HLA in healthy donors. Between the trimmed V and J ends, which lost 1 base and 6 bases, there was a span of 9 bases. Germline V gene sequence: CDR1 LNHDA, CDR2 SQIVND (reference sequence). CDR3 length equals 13 residues. The PCR contained 60 Vbeta and 13 Jbeta primers. Repertoires were generated with immunoSEQ multiplex PCR, while TCRdb's copy carries only in-frame clones and drops some. Of fewer than 90,000 clones in the sample, around 77% were seen once. The origin of this receptor is a young man in good health and CMV-seronegative. The V gene is TRBV19, the J gene TRBJ1-1; D not resolved. Sequencing used PBMCs. The DNA for the CDR3 is TGTGCCAGTAGTATAGGGGGAGTCCCTGAAGCTTTCTTT. Its translation: CASSIGGVPEAFF.